The clone carrying this T cell receptor (beta chain) was found a few times. The record originates from a study of blood T cell repertoires in COVID-19. In the study's own analysis: Estimation of nucleated cell counts relied on the amplification of reference gene primers. Only in-frame clones appear in the TCRdb table, and some are missing; sequencing was by immunoSEQ multiplex PCR. D and trimming were read from the DNA, whereas the V and J calls and clone size are those reported in that table. The top ten clones hold about 3.2% of a sample with 150,000 or so clones, roughly 80% of them seen once. CDR1 and CDR2 (germline): LNHNV, YYDKDF (reference sequence). The CDR3 is 13 amino acids. The J segment lost 4 bases and the V segment lost 3 bases, leaving 2 bases of the junction unmatched.

Sequenced: peripheral blood. The sequence came from a woman aged 40-49 years with active or convalescent COVID-19. This chain links TRBV15 with TRBJ1-2; 7 positions agree with TRBD1. The CDR3 nucleotides read TGTGCCACCAGCAGCCGGGACAGCTATGGCTACACCTTC. Its translation: CATSSRDSYGYTF.